A selection of T cell receptor beta chains follows, all from one sample in a study of PD-L1 blockade in urothelial cancer. Repertoires were generated with immunoSEQ multiplex PCR, while TCRdb's copy carries only in-frame clones and drops some. The data show some 50,000 clones, around 85% seen once. The starting material was PBMCs, obtained around atezolizumab (anti-PD-L1) treatment. The receptors stem from a man aged 50-60 years with urothelial cancer. Each CDR3 is given with its conserved first and last residue. Fields, in order: J gene, clone size, V gene, D gene, CDR3 protein, CDR3 DNA. D genes are given only for firm matches. The size field is filled for only some rows; it gives once, few, many or a size class.

TRBJ2-7,-,TRBV29-1,TRBD2,CSVEPPSGTYEQYF,TGCAGCGTTGAACCGCCTAGCGGGACCTACGAGCAGTACTTC
TRBJ2-5,-,TRBV5-1,TRBD1,CASSLDGQGKRETQYF,TGCGCCAGCAGCTTGGACGGACAGGGGAAGCGGGAGACCCAGTACTTC
TRBJ2-5,-,TRBV15,-,CATSRGWQQETQYF,TGTGCCACCAGCAGAGGTTGGCAGCAAGAGACCCAGTACTTC
TRBJ2-5,-,TRBV29-1,-,CSVGRAGETQYF,TGCAGCGTTGGCAGGGCGGGGGAGACCCAGTACTTC
TRBJ1-2,few,TRBV6-5,-,CASSYSWAAGYGYTF,TGTGCCAGCAGTTACTCATGGGCGGCGGGATATGGCTACACCTTC
TRBJ1-2,-,TRBV25-1,TRBD1,CASSGQGQGDF,TGTGCCAGCAGTGGCCAGGGGCAGGGGGACTTC
TRBJ1-2,-,TRBV27,TRBD1,CASRSAGTGDGYTF,TGTGCCAGCCGCTCGGCCGGGACAGGGGATGGCTACACCTTC
TRBJ1-5,-,TRBV6-1,TRBD1,CASSSADRGNQPQHF,TGTGCCAGCAGCTCGGCGGACAGGGGCAATCAGCCCCAGCATTTT
TRBJ1-5,-,TRBV10-3,-,CAISESEFQPQHF,TGTGCCATCAGTGAGTCCGAGTTTCAGCCCCAGCATTTT
TRBJ1-3,few,TRBV7-9,TRBD1,CASSPSWWTGAGNTIYF,TGTGCCAGCAGCCCGAGTTGGTGGACAGGGGCTGGAAACACCATATATTTT
TRBJ2-3,-,TRBV7-9,-,CASSSSSGEAADTQYF,TGTGCCAGCAGCTCCTCGTCGGGGGAGGCAGCAGATACGCAGTATTTT
TRBJ2-7,few,TRBV30,TRBD1,CAWERDRGYEQYF,TGTGCCTGGGAGAGGGACAGGGGGTACGAGCAGTACTTC
TRBJ1-6,-,TRBV27,TRBD1,CASTPGTAPYNSPLHF,TGTGCCAGCACACCCGGGACAGCCCCCTATAATTCACCCCTCCACTTT
TRBJ1-2,-,TRBV5-1,-,CASSPGQAPANYGYTF,TGCGCCAGCAGCCCCGGACAAGCACCTGCTAACTATGGCTACACCTTC
TRBJ2-7,-,TRBV28,TRBD2,CASSLSWPVAGTLEQYF,TGTGCCAGCAGTTTAAGCTGGCCGGTAGCGGGAACGTTGGAGCAGTACTTC
TRBJ2-1,-,TRBV7-8,-,CASSPQANEQFF,TGTGCCAGCAGCCCACAGGCGAATGAGCAGTTCTTC
TRBJ1-1,once,TRBV7-6,-,CASSGPDRNTEAFF,TGTGCCAGCAGCGGACCGGACAGGAACACTGAAGCTTTCTTT
TRBJ2-3,-,TRBV19,-,CASSIDSQDTQYF,TGTGCCAGTAGTATAGACTCTCAGGATACGCAGTATTTT
TRBJ2-7,once,TRBV9,TRBD1,CASSHQSGTGGDEQYF,TGTGCCAGCAGCCATCAGAGCGGGACAGGGGGTGACGAGCAGTACTTC
TRBJ1-2,-,TRBV7-9,-,CASSPYRDLEGYTF,TGTGCCAGCAGCCCTTACAGGGACCTCGAAGGCTACACCTTC
TRBJ2-3,-,TRBV19,TRBD2,CASSTNLAGGPDTQYF,TGTGCCAGTAGTACAAATCTAGCGGGGGGGCCAGATACGCAGTATTTT
TRBJ2-5,-,TRBV11-2,-,CASSLDLFETQYF,TGTGCCAGCAGCTTAGATCTTTTCGAGACCCAGTACTTC
TRBJ1-5,-,TRBV5-4,-,CASSLHGTVNQPQHF,TGTGCCAGCAGCTTGCACGGGACTGTGAATCAGCCCCAGCATTTT
TRBJ2-5,once,TRBV9,TRBD2,CASSVGTSGLQETQYF,TGTGCCAGCAGCGTAGGGACTAGCGGGCTCCAAGAGACCCAGTACTTC
TRBJ1-5,-,TRBV19,-,CASSIDSTNQPQHF,TGTGCCAGTAGTATAGATAGCACGAATCAGCCCCAGCATTTT
TRBJ2-1,-,TRBV10-3,TRBD2,CAIIEREGLGEQFF,TGTGCCATCATCGAGCGGGAGGGCTTAGGTGAGCAGTTCTTC
TRBJ1-1,-,TRBV12-5,-,CASGSWGVPREAFF,TGTGCTAGTGGTTCGTGGGGGGTTCCTAGAGAAGCTTTCTTT
TRBJ2-2,-,TRBV19,-,CASSIDLRGTGELFF,TGTGCCAGTAGTATAGATCTAAGGGGAACCGGGGAGCTGTTTTTT
TRBJ1-2,-,TRBV11-2,-,CASSFQIANYGYTF,TGTGCCAGCAGCTTCCAAATAGCTAACTATGGCTACACCTTC
TRBJ2-2,few,TRBV10-1,TRBD2,CASRPGAGGGTGELFF,TGCGCCAGCAGACCGGGAGCGGGGGGTGGCACCGGGGAGCTGTTTTTT
TRBJ2-2,-,TRBV18,TRBD1,CASSRTHTGENTGELFF,TGTGCCAGCTCACGGACCCACACAGGGGAGAACACCGGGGAGCTGTTTTTT
TRBJ2-5,-,TRBV21-1,-,CASRSGGETQYF,TGTGCCAGCAGGTCGGGTGGAGAGACCCAGTACTTC
TRBJ2-3,-,TRBV6-5,TRBD2,CASRVAGGRWDTQYF,TGTGCCAGCAGAGTAGCGGGGGGGCGTTGGGATACGCAGTATTTT
TRBJ1-2,-,TRBV19,-,CASSIQGSNYGYTF,TGTGCCAGTAGTATACAGGGTTCGAACTATGGCTACACCTTC